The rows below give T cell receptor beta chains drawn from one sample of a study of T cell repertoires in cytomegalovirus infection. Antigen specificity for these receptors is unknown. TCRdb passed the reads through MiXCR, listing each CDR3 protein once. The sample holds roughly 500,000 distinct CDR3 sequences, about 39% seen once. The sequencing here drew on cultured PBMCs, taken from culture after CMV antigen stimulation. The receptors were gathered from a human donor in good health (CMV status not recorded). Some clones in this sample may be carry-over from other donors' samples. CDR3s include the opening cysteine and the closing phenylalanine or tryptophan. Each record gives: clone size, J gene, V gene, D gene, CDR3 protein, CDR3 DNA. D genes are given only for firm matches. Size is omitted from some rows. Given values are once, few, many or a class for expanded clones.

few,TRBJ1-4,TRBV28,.,CASSPIPGWGADEKLFF,TGTGCCAGCAGTCCAATCCCGGGGTGGGGAGCCGATGAAAAACTGTTTTTT
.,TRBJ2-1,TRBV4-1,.,CASSEEATDHEQFF,TGCGCCAGCAGCGAAGAGGCGACTGATCATGAGCAGTTCTTC
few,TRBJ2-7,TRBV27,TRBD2,CASSLYGGGPYEQYF,TGTGCCAGCAGTTTATATGGGGGAGGGCCTTACGAGCAGTACTTC
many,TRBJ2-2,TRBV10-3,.,CAISELQGLNTGELFF,TGTGCCATCAGTGAGCTACAGGGCCTTAACACCGGGGAGCTGTTTTTT
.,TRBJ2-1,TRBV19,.,CASSSPRRQVVEQFF,TGTGCCAGTAGTTCCCCCCGGCGGCAAGTGGTTGAGCAGTTCTTC
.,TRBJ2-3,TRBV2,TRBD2,CASSGPAGGPPDTQYF,TGTGCCAGCAGTGGGCCAGCGGGGGGGCCCCCAGATACGCAGTATTTT
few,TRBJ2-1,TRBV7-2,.,CASSLWGPGRVF,TGTGCCAGCAGCTTATGGGGACCGGGTCGGGTCTTC
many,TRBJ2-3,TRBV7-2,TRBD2,CASSLAPSGGINTQYF,TGTGCCAGCAGCTTAGCCCCTAGCGGGGGGATAAATACGCAGTATTTT
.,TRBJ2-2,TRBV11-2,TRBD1,CASSLRGTGTGELFF,TGTGCCAGCAGCTTAAGGGGGACAGGCACCGGGGAGCTGTTTTTT
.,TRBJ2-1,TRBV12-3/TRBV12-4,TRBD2,CATAGGTYNEQFF,TGTGCCACCGCGGGGGGTACCTACAATGAGCAGTTCTTC
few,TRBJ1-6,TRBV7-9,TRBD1,CASSPMKDRGHPSPLHF,TGTGCCAGCAGCCCCATGAAGGACAGGGGCCATCCTTCACCCCTCCACTTT
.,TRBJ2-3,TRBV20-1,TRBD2,CSARLLAGTHQSTDTQYF,TGCAGTGCTCGACTCTTAGCGGGAACCCACCAAAGCACAGATACGCAGTATTTT
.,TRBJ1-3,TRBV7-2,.,CASSFGPTEGTIYF,TGTGCCAGCAGCTTTGGACCGACGGAAGGCACCATATATTTT
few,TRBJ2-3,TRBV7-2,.,CASSRAGSTDTQYF,TGTGCCAGCAGCCGGGCGGGGAGCACAGATACGCAGTATTTT
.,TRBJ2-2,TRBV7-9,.,CASSLGLVSGELFF,TGTGCCAGCAGCTTAGGTTTGGTTTCCGGGGAGCTGTTTTTT
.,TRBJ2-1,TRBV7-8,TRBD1,CASSSPRGLGNEQFF,TGTGCCAGCAGCTCACCCAGGGGGCTAGGGAATGAGCAGTTCTTC
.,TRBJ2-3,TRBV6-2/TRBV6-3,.,CASSTRRESTDTQYF,TGTGCCAGCAGTACTAGGCGTGAAAGCACAGATACGCAGTATTTT
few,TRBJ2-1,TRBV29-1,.,CSVAPRVNNEQFF,TGCAGCGTCGCGCCTAGGGTGAACAATGAGCAGTTCTTC
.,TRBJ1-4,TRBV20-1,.,CSASRPMHEKLFF,TGCAGTGCTAGCCGCCCAATGCATGAAAAACTGTTTTTT
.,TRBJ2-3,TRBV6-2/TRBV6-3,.,CASSFPASGTDTQYF,TGTGCCAGCAGTTTTCCCGCTAGCGGCACAGATACGCAGTATTTT
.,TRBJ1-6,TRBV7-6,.,CASSLAASGLRTISPLHF,TGTGCCAGCAGCTTAGCGGCGTCAGGTCTGAGGACAATTTCACCCCTCCACTTT
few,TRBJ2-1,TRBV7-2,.,CASSSGGLGNEQFF,TGTGCCAGCAGCTCAGGGGGGTTGGGGAATGAGCAGTTCTTC
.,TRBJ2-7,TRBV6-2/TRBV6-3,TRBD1,CASRDRGREQYF,TGTGCCAGCCGGGACAGGGGTCGCGAGCAGTACTTC
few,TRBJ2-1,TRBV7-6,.,CASSSGTFSSYNEQFF,TGTGCCAGCAGCTCAGGGACTTTTAGCTCCTACAATGAGCAGTTCTTC
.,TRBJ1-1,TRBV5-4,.,CASSSGGIGYTEAFF,TGTGCCAGCAGCTCGGGAGGTATAGGGTACACTGAAGCTTTCTTT
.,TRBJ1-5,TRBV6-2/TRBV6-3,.,CASSRGHLAQPQHF,TGTGCCAGCAGCCGCGGACACCTCGCGCAGCCCCAGCATTTT
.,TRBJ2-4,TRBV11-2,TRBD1,CASSPGSGGKNIQYF,TGTGCCAGCAGCCCCGGGTCAGGGGGCAAAAACATTCAGTACTTC
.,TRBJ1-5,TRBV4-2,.,CASSQLWEQRRKPQHF,TGTGCCAGCAGCCAACTTTGGGAACAGCGCCGAAAGCCCCAGCATTTT
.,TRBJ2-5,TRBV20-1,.,CSAGRGPETQYF,TGCAGTGCAGGAAGGGGACCAGAGACCCAGTACTTC
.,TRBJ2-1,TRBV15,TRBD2,CATSRVAGEERLF,TGTGCCACTAGCAGAGTGGCGGGAGAAGAGCGGTTATTC
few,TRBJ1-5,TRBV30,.,CAWSGDSGRNQPQHF,TGTGCCTGGAGCGGGGACTCGGGACGCAATCAGCCCCAGCATTTT
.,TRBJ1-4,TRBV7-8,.,CASSLAGGPMNEKLFF,TGTGCCAGCAGCTTAGCGGGCGGGCCCATGAATGAAAAACTGTTTTTT